A selection of T cell receptor beta chains follows, all from one sample in a study of CD8 T cells in ankylosing spondylitis. Each CDR3 protein gets one entry after TCRdb re-called the 5' RACE reads with MiXCR. The sample has about 240,000 distinct CDR3 sequences, roughly 10% seen once. The sequenced sample was blood, either unsorted or a sorted T cell fraction (not recorded which). The source of these receptors is a male donor with ankylosing spondylitis or in good health (not recorded which). Each CDR3 is given with its conserved first and last residue. A D gene is named only where the DNA matches it firmly. Only some rows state a clone size, as once, few, many or a class for expanded clones.

NA	TRBV12-3/TRBV12-4	TRBJ2-3	many	TGTGCCAGCGGTCGCGGGCTCGCAGATACGCAGTATTTT	CASGRGLADTQYF
TRBD2	TRBV20-1	TRBJ2-7	many	TGCAGTGCGCCGAGACTAGCGGGGGACCTATACGAGCAGTACTTC	CSAPRLAGDLYEQYF
TRBD1	TRBV18	TRBJ2-1	few	TGTGCCAGCTCACCAGCAGGGGGCTCCTACAATGAGCAGTTCTTC	CASSPAGGSYNEQFF
NA	TRBV5-1	TRBJ1-2	NA	TGCGCCAGCAGCTTGGTCGATGGTTCGGTGGGTGTTGACTATGGCTACACCTTC	CASSLVDGSVGVDYGYTF
NA	TRBV9	TRBJ2-7	many	TGTGCCAGCAGCCCCCACAGGATTCCGTACGAGCAGTACTTC	CASSPHRIPYEQYF
NA	TRBV6-1	TRBJ2-6	NA	TGTGCCAGCGACGACTCTGGGGCCAACGTCCTGACTTTC	CASDDSGANVLTF
NA	TRBV3-1	TRBJ2-5	many	TGTGCCAGCAGCCAAGAACCGTCCCAGTACTTC	CASSQEPSQYF
NA	TRBV6-5	TRBJ2-1	many	TGTGCCAGCAATTTCTACCGTTCGGAGGTCCCTGGGAATGAGCAGTTCTTC	CASNFYRSEVPGNEQFF
NA	TRBV27	TRBJ2-7	many	TGTGCCAGCAGTTTGGCAGGGCCGAGCTCCTACGAGCAGTACTTC	CASSLAGPSSYEQYF
NA	TRBV5-1	TRBJ1-1	many	TGCGCCAGCAGCTTATCAGGGCGGAGCACTGAAGCTTTCTTT	CASSLSGRSTEAFF
NA	TRBV19	TRBJ2-1	many	TGTGCCAGTAGTATTGGTTTGGGGAAGCAGTTCTTC	CASSIGLGKQFF
NA	TRBV2	TRBJ1-1	NA	TGTGCCAGCAGTGAGGGATCAGGGGTTAGGGCTTTCTTT	CASSEGSGVRAFF
NA	TRBV9	TRBJ1-6	medium-sized	TGTGCCAGCAGCTCCGGGGGTTCACCCCTCCACTTT	CASSSGGSPLHF
NA	TRBV20-1	TRBJ2-1	many	TGCAGTGCTAGTACGGTTTCTGCGGACCCCTACAATGAGCAGTTCTTC	CSASTVSADPYNEQFF
TRBD1	TRBV7-8	TRBJ2-2	many	TGTGCCAGCAGCTTAGCGCGCGTCAGGGGGCAGGCCGGGGAGCTGTTTTTT	CASSLARVRGQAGELFF
TRBD2	TRBV11-2	TRBJ2-3	NA	TGTGCCAGCAACCCAAGGAGGGTAGCGGGGGATGTAAGCACAGATACGCAGTATTTT	CASNPRRVAGDVSTDTQYF
NA	TRBV12-3/TRBV12-4	TRBJ2-1	many	TGTGCCAGCAGTTCTGGCGGAGAACTACTCAGCTCCTACAATGAGCAGTTCTTC	CASSSGGELLSSYNEQFF
NA	TRBV12-3/TRBV12-4	TRBJ2-6	NA	TGTGCCAGCAGTTTTACACTCGTGGGAGGGGCCAACGTCCTGACTTTC	CASSFTLVGGANVLTF
NA	TRBV12-5	TRBJ2-1	few	TGTGCTAGTGGCCCTAGCGCGGGGACCTCCTACAATGAGCAGTTCTTC	CASGPSAGTSYNEQFF
NA	TRBV30	TRBJ2-2	many	TGTGCCTGGAGTCGCTCTACAGCGATCATCGGCACCGGGGAGCTGTTTTTT	CAWSRSTAIIGTGELFF
NA	TRBV9	TRBJ1-5	NA	TGTGCCAGCAGCGTAGGAGTCAATAGCAATCAGCCCCAGCATTTT	CASSVGVNSNQPQHF
TRBD2	TRBV24-1	TRBJ2-5	many	TGTGCCACCGGTCCTAGCGGGAGTGGGCAAGAGACCCAGTACTTC	CATGPSGSGQETQYF
NA	TRBV4-1	TRBJ2-1	many	TGCGCCAGCAGCCAAGGCGGGGGCCCAAGCTCCTACAATGAGCAGTTCTTC	CASSQGGGPSSYNEQFF
NA	TRBV29-1	TRBJ1-1	many	TGCAGCGTTGAAGGGATTCCTATGAACACTGAAGCTTTCTTT	CSVEGIPMNTEAFF
TRBD2	TRBV6-2/TRBV6-3	TRBJ2-1	few	TGTGCCAGCAGCTTTAATAGGCGGGAGAGCGGCAATGAGCAGTTCTTC	CASSFNRRESGNEQFF
NA	TRBV12-5	TRBJ2-2	few	TGTGCTAGTGGCCGCTGGAAGGGTATTAGCACCGGGGAGCTGTTTTTT	CASGRWKGISTGELFF
NA	TRBV20-1	TRBJ1-5	many	TGCAGTGCTAGAGATGCGGGGGGTGGCGAGCCCCAGCATTTT	CSARDAGGGEPQHF
NA	TRBV6-5	TRBJ2-6	many	TGTGCCAGCAGTTACGGGGGGTCTGGGGCCAACGTCCTGACTTTC	CASSYGGSGANVLTF
NA	TRBV25-1	TRBJ1-5	many	TGTGCCAGCAGTGATTCGCCGGTTGGGGATTATAGCAATCAGCCCCAGCATTTT	CASSDSPVGDYSNQPQHF
NA	TRBV5-1	TRBJ2-7	many	TGCGCCAGCAGCTTGGGGACCGTGGACGGAGCCTACGAGCAGTACTTC	CASSLGTVDGAYEQYF
NA	TRBV29-1	TRBJ2-1	many	TGCAGCGTTGAAGATGAAGAGGGCCGAATATACAATGAGCAGTTCTTC	CSVEDEEGRIYNEQFF
TRBD1	TRBV20-1	TRBJ1-5	many	TGCAGTGCTTTACCAGGGGGCGGTCAGCCCCAGCATTTT	CSALPGGGQPQHF
TRBD1	TRBV12-5	TRBJ1-1	NA	TGTGCTAGTGGCCGGACAGGGAGGACTGAAGCTTTCTTT	CASGRTGRTEAFF
NA	TRBV12-3/TRBV12-4	TRBJ1-2	many	TGTGCCAGCAGTTTAGGGTTTAGAGGGCAGCGCTACACCTTC	CASSLGFRGQRYTF
TRBD1	TRBV5-1	TRBJ2-3	many	TGCGCCAGCAGCTCGCTGACAGGGATCACAGATACGCAGTATTTT	CASSSLTGITDTQYF
NA	TRBV9	TRBJ2-1	NA	TGTGCCAGCAGCCCTGGCTATGAGCAGTTCTTC	CASSPGYEQFF
NA	TRBV20-1	TRBJ2-7	few	TGCAGTGCCCTGTTCGGAGTTGATTTGGGGCAGTACTTC	CSALFGVDLGQYF
NA	TRBV6-2/TRBV6-3	TRBJ1-2	few	TGTGCCAGCGTCCCCGGCGGGGGGACCCCTAGAGCTAACTATGGCTACACCTTC	CASVPGGGTPRANYGYTF
NA	TRBV28	TRBJ1-5	many	TGTGCCACCTCGACCCTCTTGGGTCGCAATCAGCCCCAGCATTTT	CATSTLLGRNQPQHF
TRBD1	TRBV9	TRBJ2-7	many	TGTGCCAGCAGCGCCGGGACAGGAACCTACGAGCAGTACTTC	CASSAGTGTYEQYF
NA	TRBV20-1	TRBJ2-1	few	TGCAGTGCAGGTGTTGGGGGGCTCCCCTACAATGAGCAGTTCTTC	CSAGVGGLPYNEQFF
NA	TRBV29-1	TRBJ2-1	many	TGCAGCTCCGAAGCGGGTGCCCCCTACAATGAGCAGTTCTTC	CSSEAGAPYNEQFF
NA	TRBV6-5	TRBJ1-1	many	TGTGCCAGCAGTTACGGCAGCGAGGGGGGCACTGAAGCTTTCTTT	CASSYGSEGGTEAFF
NA	TRBV20-1	TRBJ2-1	many	TGCAGTGCTCCTATTAGCGGAACCCTGGGGCAGTTCTTC	CSAPISGTLGQFF
TRBD1	TRBV28	TRBJ2-4	few	TGTGCCAGCAGTTCCGGACAGGCCCAACACCTTCAGTACTTC	CASSSGQAQHLQYF